This paragraph covers one TCR beta chain sequence. What this receptor recognizes is not known. Base qualities are not recorded, but no much larger clone differs from it by a single base. Using the deep immunoSEQ assay, multiplex PCR amplified TCR CDR3 regions from genomic DNA. Extracted genomic DNA from each cell subset was distributed evenly across all wells of several immunoSEQ 96-well plates, and each plate was treated as a replicate. For sorted subsets, approximately 190 ng genomic DNA, equal to 30,000 or so T cell genomes, was loaded into each replicate PCR. The purified libraries were quantified using a Qubit 3.0 fluorometer, sized with a Bioanalyzer 2100, and then quantified again using the KAPA Library Quantification kit. Every immunoSEQ 96-well plate was sequenced on a separate single-read 150-cycle Illumina NextSeq 550 flow cell. Per the source publication's procedure: The immunoSEQ output contained only junctional sequences without quality scores, so filtering could not match that applied to full-length reads. To assign V/J genes and CDR3, sequences were annotated using PyIR, a Python wrapper for IgBLAST v1.9, with IMGT germline references. Reads were filtered out if the reads had weak V/J assignments (E-value above 1e-6), no CDR3, stop codons, out-of-frame junctions, or ambiguous translated residues. V3J clonotypes were defined by identical inferred V gene, J gene, and CDR3 amino acid sequence. The percentage overlap between two repertoires was calculated by dividing the number of shared unique clonotypes by the size of the smaller repertoire. RTK rarefaction, the Chao1 estimator, and Recon v2.1 estimates of unobserved clonotypes were used to assess repertoire richness. Generation probabilities for all TCRbeta clonotypes obtained by the gDNA method from a handful of donors were computed using OLGA. TCRdb re-hosts the immuneACCESS table, in-frame sequences only. Its copies lack some clones; in the studies checked, an unresolved V gene accounts for under half of them, and the cause for the rest is not known. The V and J calls and clone size were taken over from that table, and D and trimming were inferred from the DNA. This sample gives 2.3 million or so clones in total; about 92% of them show up just once. The ten largest account for around 0.4% of the sample.

The data were obtained in a study of shared clonotypes between healthy human individuals (TCRdb year 2020). Some background on the complete study: The cohort included a few men and two women between 18 and 49 years of age. Per donor, three plates each were used for CD4 naive and CD4 memory, two for CD8 naive, and one for CD8 memory. The study deeply sequenced blood TCR repertoires of about five healthy adults to estimate repertoire size and the extent of clonotype sharing between individuals. Different laboratories and diverse techniques were used to prepare libraries and sequence TCR repertoires, to increase sequencing depth and limit assay-specific biases. Per donor, leukapheresis produced somewhere between about 0.85 and 8.9 billion PBMCs. Beyond this particular receptor, the publication reports: The genetic and exposure-history diversity represented was limited by the small number of donors. Only blood was sampled, and tissue TCR repertoires likely differ from those in blood. Even with the large sequencing depth, rarefaction of the sorted-subset datasets indicated that sequencing was incomplete. Based on pairwise subsampling, the degree of clonotype sharing among donors was expected to be affected by sequencing depth. Compared with non-shared clonotypes, the clonotypes found in all four sorted-subset donors had higher generation probabilities. Naive subsets generally had larger estimated clonotype richness than memory subsets. Across a handful of donors, roughly 5.4% of naive CD4, roughly 3.8% of naive CD8, about 2% of memory CD4, and approximately 0.42% of memory CD8 clonotypes were shared.

The donors were healthy, HIV-negative adults who had no recently reported acute infections or vaccinations. Every donor was a Caucasian adult living in Nashville, Tennessee, USA. CD4+ T cells were enriched through magnetic negative selection, after which naive cells were positively selected on CD45RA and the remaining negative fraction served as the memory subset. Blood was obtained by leukapheresis, after which PBMCs were separated by Ficoll-Histopaque density gradient centrifugation and cryopreserved in liquid nitrogen vapor phase. Purity and quantity of every magnetically sorted T cell population were checked by analytical flow cytometry. Genomic DNA was isolated from each sorted fraction and quantified by UV absorbance on a Nanodrop 2000c. The clonotype was recovered from a man aged 18-30 years in good health. Some clones in this sample may be carry-over from other donors' samples. Sequencing input: naive CD4+ T cells from PBMCs. The cell subset or site label for this specimen denotes: CD45RA+ positively selected.

CDR3 reads: CASSSPSPGLAGTDTQYF. In nucleotides, the sequence is TGTGCCAGTAGTTCCCCCTCTCCGGGACTAGCGGGCACAGATACGCAGTATTTT. The chain links TRBV19 with TRBJ2-3; 11 central bases correspond to TRBD2. Its CDR3 holds 18 amino acids, cysteine through phenylalanine. Just CDR3 DNA is preserved here, 54 bases in frame from base 1. Per the germline V gene (reference sequence), LNHDA is the CDR1 and SQIVND is the CDR2. Trimming takes 5 bases off V and 1 base off J; junction bases not matched to a gene: 11.